One sample yielded the 7 T cell receptor beta chains listed below, sequenced in a study of cytomegalovirus exposure and HLA in healthy donors. The repertoire was sequenced with immunoSEQ multiplex PCR; TCRdb's copy has only in-frame clones and lacks some. The data hold about 300,000 clones, with around 89% observed a single time. Sequenced sample: PBMCs. These receptors all stem from a woman aged 18-29 years in good health and CMV-seronegative.

The J gene is TRBJ2-1, the V gene TRBV27; D is perhaps TRBD2 (5 bases). The length of the CDR3 is 17 residues. The V and J ends lost 8 bases and 2 bases respectively, with 22 bases between them. Germline lookup yields CDR1 MNHEY and CDR2 SMNVEV (reference sequence). The DNA of the CDR3 is TGTGCCAGCGGAAAAAAAACCGGACTGGCCCCCTACAATGAGCAGTTCTTC. It encodes CASGKKTGLAPYNEQFF.

J is TRBJ2-1 and V is TRBV25-1; D remains ambiguous. CDR1 and CDR2 from the germline V gene are MGHDK and SYGVNS. Trimming took 1 base from V and 6 from J, leaving 4 bases between them. This CDR3 is built from 12 residues. CDR3: CASSESGNEQFF. The CDR3 coding sequence is TGTGCCAGCAGTGAATCAGGCAATGAGCAGTTCTTC. Based on the CDR3 plus reference TRBV25-1 and TRBJ2-1, the full variable domain is EADIYQTPRYLVIGTGKKITLECSQTMGHDKMYWYQQDPGMELHLIHYSYGVNSTEKGDLSSESTVSRIRTEHFPLTLESARPSHTSQYLCASSESGNEQFFGPGTRLTVL.

The chain is built from TRBV4-2 and TRBJ2-7; possible D gene TRBD1, 6 bases. Germline V lookup: CDR1 LGHNA, CDR2 YNFKEQ. Trimming stripped 4 bases from V and 0 bases from J, with 10 bases between. The CDR3 sequence is 14 residues long. The CDR3 region has the DNA TGTGCCAGCAGCCCTGACAGGAGCTCCTACGAGCAGTACTTC. The encoded protein is CASSPDRSSYEQYF.

This clone was detected once. The chain couples TRBV6-1 to TRBJ1-2; D remains ambiguous. The CDR3 spans 16 residues. V dropped 1 base and J dropped 8 bases, with 20 bases sitting between them. CDR1 and CDR2 from the germline V gene are MNHNS and SASEGT. The CDR3 is CASSEDREGDARGYTF. As DNA, the CDR3 is TGTGCCAGCAGTGAAGATCGTGAGGGCGATGCGAGAGGCTACACCTTC.

The J gene is TRBJ1-5, the V gene TRBV2; possibly TRBD1 for D (5 bases). V shed 3 bases and J shed 3 bases, with 12 bases lying between them. The germline V gene encodes CDR1 SNHLY and CDR2 FYNNEI. The CDR3 consists of 15 residues. The CDR3 here is CASSDWGVLNQPQHF. CDR3 in DNA: TGTGCCAGCAGTGACTGGGGGGTCCTCAATCAGCCCCAGCATTTT.

The gene calls are TRBV5-1 and TRBJ2-1; 9 bases are shared with TRBD2. CDR3 size: 16 residues. J was trimmed by 3 bases and V by 5 bases; bases with no gene match: 9. Germline V gene sequence: CDR1 SGHRS, CDR2 YFSETQ. The CDR3 here is CASSVAASGDYNEQFF. CDR3 in DNA: TGCGCCAGCAGTGTCGCGGCTAGCGGGGACTACAATGAGCAGTTCTTC.

The gene calls are TRBV4-1 and TRBJ1-4, with TRBD1 matching over 7 bases. J gave up 3 bases and V 4 bases, and 2 bases lay outside the gene matches. Germline assignment: CDR1 MGHRA and CDR2 YSYEKL. The CDR3 is 14 amino acids. This CDR3 is CASSRDSSNEKLFF. CDR3 nucleotides: TGCGCCAGCAGCCGGGACAGCTCTAATGAAAAACTGTTTTTT.